One and the same sample provided the 30 T cell receptor beta chains below, sequenced in a study of cytotoxic CD8 clonotypes in ibrutinib-treated CLL. Using immunoSEQ multiplex PCR, the repertoire was profiled, and TCRdb retains in-frame clones only, with some absent. This table holds 150,000 or so clones, approximately 83% found once. The specimen was PBMCs, collected after 24 months of ibrutinib treatment. Source of these receptors: a human donor with chronic lymphocytic leukemia.

The chain is built from TRBV7-2 and TRBJ1-2; D is ambiguous. The CDR3 contains 14 residues. V dropped 1 base and J dropped 8 bases, with 14 bases sitting between them. Germline CDR1 and CDR2: SGHTA and FQGNSA. In DNA, the CDR3 is TGTGCCAGCAGCTTAGTCCGCATGCCCCCGGGCTACACCTTC. Amino acid sequence: CASSLVRMPPGYTF.

The chain has TRBV7-8 and TRBJ2-1; D is possibly TRBD2 (7 bases). Trimming removed 5 bases from V and 7 bases from J, with 21 bases in between. The CDR3 consists of 16 residues. Germline CDR1 is SGHVS and CDR2 is FQNEAQ. The DNA for the CDR3 is TGTGCCAGCAGCGCGACCCAGGGGAGGGGTAGGAATGAGCAGTTCTTC. It specifies CASSATQGRGRNEQFF.

This chain joins TRBV2 and TRBJ1-3; D not certain. The CDR3 loop spans 16 amino acids. V was pared by 7 bases and J by 3 bases, with 19 bases between. Germline assignment: CDR1 SNHLY and CDR2 FYNNEI. This CDR3 reads CASTPPRQSGGNTIYF. In DNA, the CDR3 is TGTGCCAGCACTCCTCCTCGGCAATCCGGTGGAAACACCATATATTTT. Together with reference TRBV2 and TRBJ1-3, the CDR3 gives the full variable domain: EPEVTQTPSHQVTQMGQEVILRCVPISNHLYFYWYRQILGQKVEFLVSFYNNEISEKSEIFDDQFSVERPDGSNFTLKIRSTKLEDSAMYFCASTPPRQSGGNTIYFGEGSWLTVV.

This sequence joins TRBV30 and TRBJ2-2; 9 bases fit TRBD1. CDR3 size: 13 residues. The junction had 2 bases not matched to a gene; V was cut back by 3 bases and J by 6 bases. From germline, CDR1 is GTSNPN and CDR2 SVGIG (reference sequence). CDR3 sequence (DNA): TGTGCCTGGAGCAGACAGGGGGCCGGGGAGCTGTTTTTT. It yields the protein CAWSRQGAGELFF.

The chain carries TRBV28 and TRBJ1-1; D is undetermined. Germline assignment: CDR1 MDHEN and CDR2 SYDVKM. Between the trimmed V and J ends, which lost 8 bases and 10 bases, there was a span of 17 bases. The CDR3 runs 12 residues. CDR3 bases: TGTGCCAGCGAATCCGGCGGATTGCGAGCTTTCTTT. It yields the protein CASESGGLRAFF.

This clone was seen just once. The CDR3 nucleotides read TGTGCCAGCAGCCTAGGAGAACCAACAGATACGCAGTATTTT. Its translation is CASSLGEPTDTQYF. The V and J genes are TRBV21-1 and TRBJ2-3; the table gives TRBD2 as D, unverified against the DNA. TRBV21-1 is marked as a pseudogene. CDR3 length equals 14 residues.

J is TRBJ1-1 and V is TRBV6-5; weak D call: TRBD1 (6 bases). This CDR3 contains 14 residues. With 6 bases removed from V and 4 bases from J, the gap between germline ends came to 15 bases. Germline CDR1 MNHEY, CDR2 SVGAGI. CDR3 amino acids: CASRNPGGGTEAFF. The CDR3 bases are TGTGCCAGCAGAAACCCCGGAGGGGGCACTGAAGCTTTCTTT.

This clone has just one count. The V and J genes are TRBV11-2 and TRBJ2-7; 12 bases match TRBD2. Germline loops: CDR1 SGHAT, CDR2 FQNNGV. V dropped 5 bases and J dropped 4; count of bases not matched to a gene: 6. This CDR3 is 15 amino acids long. CDR3 DNA: TGTGCCAGCAGCCCAGGGCTAGCGGGAGGGTACGAGCAGTACTTC. Its translation is CASSPGLAGGYEQYF.

This clone was seen just once. The rearrangement joins TRBV4-3 to TRBJ2-7; 9 bases are a match to TRBD1. There are 15 residues in the CDR3. CDR1 and CDR2 (germline): LGHNA, YSLEER. V shed 0 bases and J 6 bases; nucleotides not matched to a gene: 6. Written as DNA, the CDR3 is TGCGCCAGCAGCCAAGATCCCTCGACAGGGGGCGAGCAGTACTTC. Encoded protein: CASSQDPSTGGEQYF.

The chain recombines TRBV5-8 with TRBJ2-1; D is ambiguous. Germline V gene data show CDR1 as SGHTS and CDR2 as YDEGEE. CDR3 length: 17 amino acids. The V end was cut by 4 bases, the J end by 0 bases, with 17 bases between. The CDR3 reads CASSLPVATFSYNEQFF. The CDR3, as DNA: TGTGCCAGCAGCCTTCCGGTCGCCACTTTCTCCTACAATGAGCAGTTCTTC.

The V call is TRBV7-2, the J call TRBJ2-5; 8 bases fit TRBD2. The CDR3 totals 15 residues. CDR1 is SGHTA and CDR2 is FQGNSA in the germline V gene. With V trimmed by 7 bases and J by 5 bases, 12 bases remained unmatched. CDR3 sequence: CASTYRLANGETQYF. As DNA, the CDR3 is TGTGCCAGCACCTACCGACTAGCGAATGGGGAGACCCAGTACTTC.

This sequence joins TRBV7-6 and TRBJ2-1; 13 bases are shared with TRBD2. Germline V gene sequence: CDR1 SGHVS, CDR2 FNYEAQ. The ends lost 4 bases at V and 7 bases at J; junction bases unmatched: 7. The CDR3 extends over 16 amino acids. CDR3 DNA: TGTGCCAGCAGCTACCTGGGGACTAGCGGGAAGAATGAGCAGTTCTTC. Translated: CASSYLGTSGKNEQFF.

The count of this clone is one. V and J are TRBV21-1 and TRBJ2-7. TRBV21-1 is a pseudogene segment. The CDR3 length is 16 residues. CDR3 residues: CASSRPTPGTHYEQYF. The DNA for the CDR3 is TGTGCCAGCAGCAGACCGACCCCCGGGACCCACTACGAGCAGTACTTC.

The chain joins TRBV6-5 to TRBJ1-2; possibly TRBD1 for D (5 bases). In germline, CDR1 is MNHEY, CDR2 SVGAGI. The CDR3 totals 14 residues. V dropped 3 bases and J dropped 8 bases, with 16 bases sitting between them. This CDR3 is CASSYESGPQGYTF. The CDR3 DNA follows: TGTGCCAGCAGTTATGAGTCAGGGCCGCAAGGCTACACCTTC.

V and J are TRBV7-3 and TRBJ2-3; 12 nucleotides match TRBD2. Unmatched junction bases numbered 8, after V lost 1 base and J lost 0 bases. The CDR3 consists of 19 residues. CDR1 and CDR2 (germline): SGHTA, FQGTGA. The CDR3 nucleotides read TGTGCCAGCAGCTTAAGGGGACTAGCGGGTGGGCTTAGCACAGATACGCAGTATTTT. Translating gives CASSLRGLAGGLSTDTQYF.

This chain joins TRBV2 and TRBJ2-1, with 7 bases fitting TRBD2. This CDR3 region has 13 residues. Germline V gene data show CDR1 as SNHLY and CDR2 as FYNNEI. Trimming removed 4 bases from V and 9 bases from J; junction bases left unmatched: 6. The CDR3 DNA reads as TGTGCCAGCAGTGGAACTAGCGTCGGTGAGCAGTTCTTC. This translates into CASSGTSVGEQFF.

The V and J genes are TRBV11-1 and TRBJ2-5, with D possibly being TRBD2 (5 bases). The ends were cut back, 3 bases at V and 0 bases at J, with 11 bases in the middle. Germline values: CDR1 SGHAT, CDR2 FQDESV (reference sequence). The CDR3 is 15 residues long. CDR3 sequence: CASSFLERNQETQYF. The CDR3 coding sequence is TGTGCCAGCAGCTTTTTGGAGCGGAACCAAGAGACCCAGTACTTC.

The chain uses TRBV4-2 and TRBJ1-1; D is ambiguous. The CDR3 has 16 amino acids. Germline V gene sequence: CDR1 LGHNA, CDR2 YNFKEQ. Trimming stripped 0 bases from V and 1 base from J, with 12 bases between. The chain's CDR3 is CASSQDSETENTEAFF. CDR3 sequence (DNA): TGTGCCAGCAGCCAAGATTCGGAGACGGAGAACACTGAAGCTTTCTTT.

The chain uses TRBV29-1 and TRBJ2-7; 12 bases line up with TRBD2. V dropped 4 bases and J dropped 9; count of bases not matched to a gene: 4. Per germline, CDR1 SQVTM and CDR2 ANQGSEA. CDR3 length equals 12 residues. This CDR3 reads CSVGLAGEGQYF. As DNA, the CDR3 is TGCAGCGTTGGACTAGCGGGAGAGGGGCAGTACTTC.

The V call is TRBV6-1, the J call TRBJ2-2, with 9 bases aligning to TRBD2. This CDR3 is built from 18 residues. CDR1 MNHNS and CDR2 SASEGT come from the germline V gene. The trim removed 3 bases at V and 4 bases at J, leaving 12 bases unmatched. The CDR3, as DNA: TGTGCCAGCAGTGAGCGGTGGGTAGCGGGAGTTGGCACCGGGGAGCTGTTTTTT. It yields the protein CASSERWVAGVGTGELFF.

V gene TRBV7-2 combines with J gene TRBJ1-2; D ambiguous. The length of the CDR3 is 16 residues. Germline loops: CDR1 SGHTA, CDR2 FQGNSA. Trimming left V 1 base short and J 3 bases short, with 15 bases between. This CDR3 reads CASSLDIAGSDYGYTF. CDR3 coding DNA: TGTGCCAGCAGCTTAGATATAGCCGGGAGCGACTATGGCTACACCTTC.

V and J are TRBV30 and TRBJ1-6; TRBD1 matches 12 bases. Unmatched junction bases numbered 5, after V lost 2 bases and J lost 3 bases. The germline CDR1 and CDR2 sequences are GTSNPN and SVGIG (reference sequence). This CDR3 spans 17 amino acids. The CDR3 region is CAWSPGTGGFYNSPLHF. The CDR3 DNA reads TGTGCCTGGAGTCCAGGGACAGGGGGCTTCTATAATTCACCCCTCCACTTT.

The rearrangement links TRBV7-2 to TRBJ1-2, with D unresolved. V was shortened by 5 bases and J by 4 bases, with 14 bases between the two germline ends. The CDR3 sequence is 14 residues long. From germline, CDR1 is SGHTA and CDR2 FQGNSA. This chain's CDR3 is CASSLGSQIYGYTF. CDR3 DNA: TGTGCCAGCAGCCTGGGTTCACAGATCTATGGCTACACCTTC.

J is TRBJ1-1 and V is TRBV5-1; D perhaps matches TRBD1 (5 bases). There are 14 residues in the CDR3. Trimming took off 0 bases at V and 0 bases at J, with 6 bases between the two ends. Germline V lookup: CDR1 SGHRS, CDR2 YFSETQ. The CDR3 loop reads CASSLDRLNTEAFF. The DNA for the CDR3 is TGCGCCAGCAGCTTGGACAGGTTGAACACTGAAGCTTTCTTT.

A few counts support this clone. Here the CDR3 reads CASSPARERSTDTQYF. CDR3 coding DNA: TGTGCCAGCAGCCCAGCGCGGGAGCGTTCCACAGATACGCAGTATTTT. The chain recombines TRBV9 with TRBJ2-3; 7 bases match TRBD2. Trimming cost V 4 bases and J 2 bases; bases outside gene matches: 10. CDR1 SGDLS and CDR2 YYNGEE come from the germline V gene. CDR3 length equals 16 residues.

This clone was observed once. This chain uses TRBV7-2 with TRBJ1-5, with D possibly being TRBD1 (5 bases). The CDR3 sequence is 13 residues long. Looked up from germline, CDR1 is SGHTA and CDR2 is FQGNSA. The V gene lost 5 bases and the J gene lost 5 bases, with 10 bases spanning the gap. The CDR3: CASSPGADQPQHF. For the CDR3, the DNA is TGTGCCAGCAGCCCTGGGGCGGATCAGCCCCAGCATTTT.

The chain couples TRBV4-2 to TRBJ2-3; D unclear. Germline V gene data show CDR1 as LGHNA and CDR2 as YNFKEQ. This CDR3 is 13 amino acids long. V gave up 5 bases and J gave up 2 bases, with 8 bases separating them. CDR3 protein: CASSTQPTDTQYF. In DNA, the CDR3 is TGTGCCAGCAGCACCCAACCCACAGATACGCAGTATTTT.

Note on this clone: Other DNA sequences in this specimen translate into the identical CDR3. V usage is TRBV7-2 and J usage is TRBJ2-3; tentatively, D is TRBD2 (6 bases). CDR3 length: 14 residues. The V end was cut by 2 bases, the J end by 3 bases, with 9 bases between. Looked up from germline, CDR1 is SGHTA and CDR2 is FQGNSA. In DNA form, the CDR3 reads TGTGCCAGCAGCTTAAACGGGAGAACAGATACGCAGTATTTT. Translated, it gives CASSLNGRTDTQYF.

The rearrangement uses TRBV28 and TRBJ2-7; 9 bases line up with TRBD1. Trimming at V came to 6 bases and at J to 3 bases, leaving 12 bases not matched to a gene. The V gene's germline CDR1 is MDHEN and CDR2 SYDVKM. The CDR3 has 16 amino acids. CDR3 nucleotides: TGTGCCAGCAGCATAGCCGGACAGGGGATCAGCTACGAGCAGTACTTC. Amino acid sequence: CASSIAGQGISYEQYF.

This clone was observed a single time. The rearrangement uses TRBV2 and TRBJ2-3, with 11 bases identical to TRBD2. CDR1 and CDR2 from the germline V gene are SNHLY and FYNNEI. The CDR3 is 14 amino acids. V was pared by 4 bases and J by 8 bases, with 5 bases of the junction left unmatched. The CDR3 nucleotides are TGTGCCAGCAGTGGGGGGACTAGCGGACGTACGCAGTATTTT. It is translated as CASSGGTSGRTQYF.